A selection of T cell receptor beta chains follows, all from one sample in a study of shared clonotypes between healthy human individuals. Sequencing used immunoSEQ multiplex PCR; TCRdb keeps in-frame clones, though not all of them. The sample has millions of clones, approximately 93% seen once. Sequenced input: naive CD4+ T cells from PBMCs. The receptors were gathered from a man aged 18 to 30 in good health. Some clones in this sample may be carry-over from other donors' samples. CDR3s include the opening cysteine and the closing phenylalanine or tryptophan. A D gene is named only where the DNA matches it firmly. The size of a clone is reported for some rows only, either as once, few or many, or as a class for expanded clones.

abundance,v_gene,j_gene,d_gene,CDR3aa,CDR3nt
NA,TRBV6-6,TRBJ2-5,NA,CASSYSTGETQYF,TGTGCCAGCAGTTACTCGACTGGAGAGACCCAGTACTTC
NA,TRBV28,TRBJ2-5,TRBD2,CASSLWTSGRGTQYF,TGTGCCAGCAGTTTATGGACTAGCGGGAGAGGCACCCAGTACTTC
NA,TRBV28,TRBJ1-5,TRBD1,CASNLEGAGQPQHF,TGTGCCAGCAACCTAGAGGGGGCGGGTCAGCCCCAGCATTTT
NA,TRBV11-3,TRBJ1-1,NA,CASSLNRGNTEAFF,TGTGCCAGCAGCTTGAATCGGGGAAACACTGAAGCTTTCTTT
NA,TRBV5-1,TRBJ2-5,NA,CASSLVGSQGRGGETQYF,TGCGCCAGCAGCTTGGTGGGCTCTCAGGGTCGAGGAGGAGAGACCCAGTACTTC
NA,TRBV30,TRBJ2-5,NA,CAWSLGIGETQYF,TGTGCCTGGAGCCTCGGCATTGGAGAGACCCAGTACTTC
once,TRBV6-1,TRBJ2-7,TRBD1,CASVMTGAGPEQYF,TGTGCCAGCGTCATGACAGGGGCAGGGCCCGAGCAGTACTTC
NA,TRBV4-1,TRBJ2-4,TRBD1,CASSPGQGGTNIQYF,TGCGCCAGCAGCCCCGGACAGGGAGGAACAAACATTCAGTACTTC
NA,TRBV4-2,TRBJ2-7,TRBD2,CASSQDSGRAYEQYF,TGTGCCAGCAGCCAAGATAGCGGGAGGGCCTACGAGCAGTACTTC
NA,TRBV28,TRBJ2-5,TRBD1,CASSLGSGGRETQYF,TGTGCCAGCAGTTTAGGTTCAGGGGGCCGAGAGACCCAGTACTTC
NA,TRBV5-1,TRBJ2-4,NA,CASSLGGREKNIQYF,TGCGCCAGCAGCTTGGGTGGCAGGGAGAAAAACATTCAGTACTTC
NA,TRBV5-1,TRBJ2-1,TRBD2,CASSLEIAGPYNEQFF,TGCGCCAGCAGCTTGGAAATAGCGGGCCCCTACAATGAGCAGTTCTTC
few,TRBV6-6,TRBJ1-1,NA,CASSYRGNTEAFF,TGTGCCAGCAGTTACAGGGGGAACACTGAAGCTTTCTTT
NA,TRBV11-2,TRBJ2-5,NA,CASTTVRGRGWETQYF,TGTGCCAGCACCACCGTGCGGGGCCGGGGGTGGGAGACCCAGTACTTC
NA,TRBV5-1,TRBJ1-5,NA,CASSFSGGLGQPQHF,TGCGCCAGCAGCTTTTCTGGGGGCCTCGGGCAGCCCCAGCATTTT
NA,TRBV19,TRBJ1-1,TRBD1,CASSIVLTGDTEAFF,TGTGCCAGTAGTATTGTCTTGACAGGGGACACTGAAGCTTTCTTT
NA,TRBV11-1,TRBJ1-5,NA,CASSPGGHGQPQHF,TGTGCCAGCAGCCCTGGGGGGCATGGTCAGCCCCAGCATTTT
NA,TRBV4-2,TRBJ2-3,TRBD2,CASSQTQKLAGGPDPWADTQYF,TGTGCCAGCAGCCAAACCCAAAAACTAGCGGGAGGACCGGATCCTTGGGCAGATACGCAGTATTTT
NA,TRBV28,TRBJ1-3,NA,CASSIRGPGNTIYF,TGTGCCAGCAGCATTAGGGGTCCTGGAAACACCATATATTTT
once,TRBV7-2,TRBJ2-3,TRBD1,CASSIGQGRGTDTQYF,TGTGCCAGCAGCATAGGACAGGGGAGGGGGACAGATACGCAGTATTTT
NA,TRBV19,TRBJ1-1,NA,CASSLRPTTEAFF,TGTGCCAGTAGCTTACGACCTACCACTGAAGCTTTCTTT
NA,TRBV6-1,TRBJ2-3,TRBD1,CASSVRDRGTDTQYF,TGTGCCAGCAGTGTCCGGGACAGGGGCACAGATACGCAGTATTTT
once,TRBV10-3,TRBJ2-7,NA,CAISESLPAYEQYF,TGTGCCATCAGTGAGTCATTGCCTGCCTACGAGCAGTACTTC
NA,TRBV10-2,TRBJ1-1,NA,CASTWTENTEAFF,TGCGCCAGTACTTGGACGGAAAACACTGAAGCTTTCTTT
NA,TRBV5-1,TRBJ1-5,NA,CASSFDSPNQPQHF,TGCGCCAGCAGCTTTGACAGCCCCAATCAGCCCCAGCATTTT
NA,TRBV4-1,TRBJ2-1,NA,CASSQEGKGRLGVNNEQFF,TGCGCCAGCAGCCAAGAGGGAAAGGGCCGGCTAGGCGTCAACAATGAGCAGTTCTTC
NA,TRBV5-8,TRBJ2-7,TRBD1,CASSLWTGQYEQYF,TGTGCCAGCAGCTTGTGGACAGGGCAATACGAGCAGTACTTC
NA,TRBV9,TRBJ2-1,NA,CASSPFPLESYNEQFF,TGTGCCAGCAGCCCCTTTCCGCTAGAGTCCTACAATGAGCAGTTCTTC
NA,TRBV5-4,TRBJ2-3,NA,CASSSGAHTDTQYF,TGTGCCAGCAGCTCGGGGGCCCACACAGATACGCAGTATTTT
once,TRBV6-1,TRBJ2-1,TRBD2,CASERDSYNEQFF,TGTGCCAGCGAGCGGGACTCCTACAATGAGCAGTTCTTC
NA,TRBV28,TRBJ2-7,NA,CASSFLLRDYEQYF,TGTGCCAGCAGTTTCCTTCTCAGGGACTACGAGCAGTACTTC
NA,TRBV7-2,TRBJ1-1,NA,CASSLAPLGGLSRMAFF,TGTGCCAGCAGCTTAGCGCCTTTGGGGGGGCTATCCAGGATGGCTTTCTTT
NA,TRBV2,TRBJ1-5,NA,CASSVGGQFGPQHF,TGTGCCAGCAGTGTTGGGGGGCAGTTTGGGCCCCAGCATTTT
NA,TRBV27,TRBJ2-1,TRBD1,CASRQGGSYNEQFF,TGTGCCAGCAGACAGGGGGGCTCCTACAATGAGCAGTTCTTC
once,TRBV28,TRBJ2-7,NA,CASTTNPGHLSYEQYF,TGTGCCAGCACCACGAACCCGGGACACCTCTCCTACGAGCAGTACTTC
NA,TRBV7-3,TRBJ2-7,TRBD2,CASSLRTSGSVYEQYF,TGTGCCAGCAGCTTGAGGACTAGCGGGAGTGTTTACGAGCAGTACTTC
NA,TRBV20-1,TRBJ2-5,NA,CSASPQLTQYF,TGCAGTGCTAGTCCCCAATTGACCCAGTACTTC
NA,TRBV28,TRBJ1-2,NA,CASSLTGIYGYTF,TGTGCCAGCAGTTTAACGGGTATTTATGGCTACACCTTC
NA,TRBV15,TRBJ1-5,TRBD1,CATSPRDRGVVGQPQHF,TGTGCCACCAGCCCTCGGGACAGGGGTGTGGTTGGTCAGCCCCAGCATTTT
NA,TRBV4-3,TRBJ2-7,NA,CASSQDVGRDNYEQYF,TGCGCCAGCAGCCAAGATGTTGGGCGGGACAACTACGAGCAGTACTTC
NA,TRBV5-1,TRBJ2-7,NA,CASSLHYEQYF,TGCGCCAGCAGCCTGCACTACGAGCAGTACTTC
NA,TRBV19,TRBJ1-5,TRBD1,CASSVTPGTGGLPQHF,TGTGCCAGTAGTGTCACCCCCGGGACAGGGGGTTTGCCCCAGCATTTT
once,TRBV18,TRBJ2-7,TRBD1,CASSPRDRGLPREQYF,TGTGCCAGCTCACCCCGGGACAGGGGGCTCCCTAGGGAGCAGTACTTC
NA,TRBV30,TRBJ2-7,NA,CAWSFNYEQYF,TGTGCCTGGAGTTTCAACTACGAGCAGTACTTC
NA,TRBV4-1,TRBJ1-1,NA,CASSLIILAEAFF,TGCGCCAGCAGCCTTATTATTCTGGCTGAAGCTTTCTTT
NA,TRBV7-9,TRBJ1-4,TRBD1,CASSSGQGSEKLFF,TGTGCCAGCAGCTCGGGACAGGGTAGCGAAAAACTGTTTTTT
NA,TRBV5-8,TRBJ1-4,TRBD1,CASSLRTGVGTNEKLFF,TGTGCCAGCAGCTTGAGGACAGGGGTCGGCACTAATGAAAAACTGTTTTTT
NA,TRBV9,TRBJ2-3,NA,CASSPLIAEPNTDTQYF,TGTGCCAGCAGCCCCTTGATCGCAGAGCCGAACACAGATACGCAGTATTTT
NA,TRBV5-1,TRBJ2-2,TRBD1,CASSFRGQGISNTGELFF,TGCGCCAGCAGCTTCCGAGGACAGGGGATATCGAACACCGGGGAGCTGTTTTTT
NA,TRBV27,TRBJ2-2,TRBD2,CASSPGGGLRVLNTGELFF,TGTGCCAGCAGTCCCGGCGGGGGGTTGAGGGTTTTGAACACCGGGGAGCTGTTTTTT